Included here is one T cell receptor beta chain sequence, with context. It lacks a known antigen. No base-level quality is on record; no much larger clone is a single base apart. The library was generated by the immunoSEQ multiplex PCR assay. TCRdb holds this immuneACCESS table with in-frame rearrangements only. Some clones are missing; in checked studies, unresolved V genes explain under half, and the rest has no known cause. In this sample the table shows more than 50,000 clones, around 76% of which occur a single time. In total, the top ten clones hold around 2.8% of the sample. The study evaluated CTLA-4 blockade (ipilimumab) given together with focal radiation therapy in patients who had chemo-refractory metastatic non-small-cell lung cancer. This entry is derived from a study of radiotherapy plus CTLA-4 blockade in lung cancer (dated by TCRdb to 2017 to 2018). Turning to the overall study: Objective responses occurred in 18% of enrolled patients, and around 29% achieved disease control. Study-wide findings and limitations: Early dynamic changes in blood T cell clones, together with increased serum interferon-beta after radiation, were reported as the strongest predictors of response. TCR clones derived from tumors expanded in peripheral blood after treatment with radiotherapy and ipilimumab.

From the cysteine through the phenylalanine, the CDR3 covers 15 amino acids. Of all the DNA, just the CDR3 is kept, 45 bases in frame from base 1. CDR1 and CDR2 were assigned from the germline V gene (reference sequence) as SGHNT and YYREEE. This TCR was sampled from a human donor with non-small cell lung cancer who had a complete response to radiotherapy plus ipilimumab. The source was peripheral blood, collected from a patient treated with radiotherapy plus ipilimumab. The rearranged chain carries TRBV5-4 and TRBJ2-5, with 11 middle bases fitting TRBD1. The J call may not be correct, given that the DNA end is closer to TRBJ2-7. The DNA sequence is as follows: TGTGCCAGCAGCGCCGGACAGGGGGCTCCCTACGAGCAGTACTTC. This translates into CASSAGQGAPYEQYF.